This T cell receptor (beta chain) derives from a study of blood T cell repertoires in COVID-19. TCRdb's table, derived via immunoSEQ multiplex PCR, lists solely in-frame clones and lacks some. The sample holds 90,000 to 150,000 clones, around 91% seen once. Germline V gene sequence: CDR1 KGHSH, CDR2 LQKENI. The CDR3 totals 18 residues. V gave up 2 bases and J gave up 0 bases; unmatched junction bases: 11. V usage is TRBV18 and J usage is TRBJ2-3, with 7 bases fitting TRBD1. The sequenced sample was peripheral blood. The sequence derives from a man aged 70 or older with active or convalescent COVID-19. The CDR3 loop reads CASSPTQDRDRSTDTQYF. CDR3 DNA: TGTGCCAGCTCACCAACACAAGACCGGGACAGAAGCACAGATACGCAGTATTTT.